This TCR beta chain comes out of a study of blood T cells in healthy people across ages. Germline V lookup: CDR1 SGHRS, CDR2 YFSETQ. V lost 3 bases and J lost 2, with 8 bases in between. CDR3 length equals 13 residues. This clonotype turned up a few times. Peripheral blood, approximately 10 milliliters per donor, was collected. A second PCR, run for about 7 to 11 cycles, used a sample-barcoded 5' primer plus a J-beta primer mix. TCRdb processed the 5' RACE reads anew with MiXCR; each CDR3 protein has one entry. This sample has 750,000 to 950,000 distinct CDR3 sequences, with roughly 28% found just once. This sample was shared with a second study, whose subject was T cells of mothers and their children. That source adds: The authors found no persistent microchimeric T cell clones.

The sequenced material came from blood. The chain has TRBV5-1 and TRBJ1-1; D gene uncertain. This TCR derives from a woman aged 40 to 55 in good health. This CDR3 reads CASSSTDNTEAFF. The DNA of the CDR3 is TGCGCCAGCAGCTCCACCGACAACACTGAAGCTTTCTTT. Combining the CDR3 with reference TRBV5-1 and TRBJ1-1 gives the whole variable domain KAGVTQTPRYLIKTRGQQVTLSCSPISGHRSVSWYQQTPGQGLQFLFEYFSETQRNKGNFPGRFSGRQFSNSRSEMNVSTLELGDSALYLCASSSTDNTEAFFGQGTRLTVV.